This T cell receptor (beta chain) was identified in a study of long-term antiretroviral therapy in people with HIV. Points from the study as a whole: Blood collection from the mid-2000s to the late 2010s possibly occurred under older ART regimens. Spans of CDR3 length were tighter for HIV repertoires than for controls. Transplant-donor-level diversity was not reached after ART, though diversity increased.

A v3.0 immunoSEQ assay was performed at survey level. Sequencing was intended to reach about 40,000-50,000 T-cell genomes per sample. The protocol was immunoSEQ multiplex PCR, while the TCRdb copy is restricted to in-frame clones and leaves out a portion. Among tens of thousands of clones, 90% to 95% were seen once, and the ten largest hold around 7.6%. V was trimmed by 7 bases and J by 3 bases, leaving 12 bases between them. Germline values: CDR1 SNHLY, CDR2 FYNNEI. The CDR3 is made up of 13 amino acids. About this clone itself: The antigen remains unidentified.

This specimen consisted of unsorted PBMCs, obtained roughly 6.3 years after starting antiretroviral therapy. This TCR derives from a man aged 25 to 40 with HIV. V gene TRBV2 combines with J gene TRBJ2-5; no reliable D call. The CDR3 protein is CASTWLDEETQYF. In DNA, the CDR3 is TGTGCCAGCACGTGGCTGGACGAAGAGACCCAGTACTTC.